This TCR beta chain was profiled in a study of blood T cell repertoires in COVID-19. The overall study: In each case, the material was cDNA or gDNA derived from T cells, B-cell-depleted T cells, or PBMCs.

The V end was cut by 2 bases, the J end by 3 bases, with 4 bases between. The CDR3 runs 12 residues. Per germline, CDR1 MDHEN and CDR2 SYDVKM. In the study's own analysis: Researchers report that nucleated cell counts were estimated from reference gene primer amplification. Sequencing used immunoSEQ multiplex PCR; TCRdb keeps in-frame clones, though not all of them. That table is the source of V, J and clone size, and D and trimming were worked out from the DNA. The table records 220,000 or so clones, around 91% of them present only once. Worth noting for this clone: Distinct nucleotide sequences in the sample also encode this CDR3.

Sequencing was performed on PBMCs or T cells enriched from blood (not recorded which). This clonotype originated in a woman aged 18-30 years in a cohort exposed to, infected with or recovered from COVID-19 (not recorded which). This chain connects TRBV28 to TRBJ1-1, with no clear D. The DNA for the CDR3 is TGTGCCAGCAGTTTACGTGACACTGAAGCTTTCTTT. Translated: CASSLRDTEAFF.